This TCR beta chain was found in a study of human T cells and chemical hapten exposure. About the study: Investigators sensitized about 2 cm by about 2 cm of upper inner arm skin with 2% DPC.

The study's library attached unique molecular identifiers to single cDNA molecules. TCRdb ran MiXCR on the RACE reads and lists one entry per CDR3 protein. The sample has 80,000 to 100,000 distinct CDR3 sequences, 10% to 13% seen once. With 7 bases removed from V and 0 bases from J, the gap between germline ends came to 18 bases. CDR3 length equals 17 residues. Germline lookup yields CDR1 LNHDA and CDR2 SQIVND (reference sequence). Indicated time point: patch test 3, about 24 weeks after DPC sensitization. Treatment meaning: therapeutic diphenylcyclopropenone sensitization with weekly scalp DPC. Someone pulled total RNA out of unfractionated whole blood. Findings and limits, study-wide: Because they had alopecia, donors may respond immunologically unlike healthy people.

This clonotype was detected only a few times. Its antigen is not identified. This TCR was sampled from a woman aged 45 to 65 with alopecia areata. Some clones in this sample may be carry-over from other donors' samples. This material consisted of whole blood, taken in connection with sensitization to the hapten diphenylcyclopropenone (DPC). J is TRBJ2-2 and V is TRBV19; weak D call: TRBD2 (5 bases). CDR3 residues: CASNDPLAGPNTGELFF. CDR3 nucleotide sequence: TGTGCCAGTAACGATCCCCTAGCAGGCCCGAACACCGGGGAGCTGTTTTTT.